These 10 T cell receptor beta chains share one sample of origin, sequenced in a study of T cell repertoires in cytomegalovirus infection. TCRdb re-called the reads through MiXCR, storing one row per CDR3 protein. The data contain under 150,000 distinct CDR3 sequences, 7% to 10% of them singletons. Input material: PBMCs. All receptors derive from a human donor in good health (CMV status not recorded). Some clones in this sample may be carry-over from other donors' samples.

This clonotype was seen ten or more times. This sequence joins TRBV2 and TRBJ2-7; no definite D call. V was clipped by 3 bases and J by 2 bases, with 8 bases between them. Germline CDR1 SNHLY, CDR2 FYNNEI. The length of the CDR3 is 13 residues. The CDR3 region has the DNA TGTGCCAGCAGTGACGGTAGAGCCTACGAGCAGTACTTC. Its translation: CASSDGRAYEQYF.

This clonotype showed up just a few times. In nucleotides, the CDR3 is TGCAGTGCAAGCCCGCAACAGGGGCGAGAGACCCAGTACTTC. As protein: CSASPQQGRETQYF. This sequence joins TRBV20-1 and TRBJ2-5; 7 bases align to TRBD1. Trimming cost V 6 bases and J 4 bases; bases outside gene matches: 11. Germline V gene sequence: CDR1 DFQATT, CDR2 SNEGSKA (reference sequence). The CDR3 length is 14 residues.

This clonotype was recorded many times. The chain recombines TRBV7-9 with TRBJ1-1; D perhaps matches TRBD1 (6 bases). This CDR3 has 15 amino acids. The ends were cut back, 7 bases at V and 1 base at J, with 16 bases in the middle. The V gene's germline CDR1 is SEHNR and CDR2 FQNEAQ (reference sequence). In DNA, the CDR3 is TGTGCCAGCAACCTTATCAGGGGTACGAACACTGAAGCTTTCTTT. This codes for CASNLIRGTNTEAFF.

The chain is built from TRBV6-5 and TRBJ1-3, with no clear D. CDR1 and CDR2 from the germline V gene are MNHEY and SVGAGI. Trimming left V 6 bases short and J 0 bases short, with 12 bases between. The CDR3 contains 15 residues. The CDR3 nucleotides read TGTGCCAGCAGGGACGCGGGGAGCTCTGGAAACACCATATATTTT. This encodes CASRDAGSSGNTIYF.

To note about this clonotype: It may be a read error: a sequence one base away is much more abundant. CDR3 amino acids: CATSIAGQANYGYTF. DNA for the CDR3: TGTGCCACCAGCATAGCCGGACAAGCTAACTATGGCTACACCTTC. The chain recombines TRBV15 with TRBJ1-2, with D possibly matching TRBD1 (5 bases). The CDR3 loop spans 15 amino acids. Deletions cut 4 bases from V and 0 bases from J, with 12 bases between. Looked up from germline, CDR1 is LNHNV and CDR2 is YYDKDF (reference sequence).

Ten or more counts support this clonotype. CDR3 in amino acids: CSAGQGQKLFF. For the CDR3, the DNA is TGCAGTGCCGGACAGGGCCAAAAACTGTTTTTT. This chain links TRBV20-1 with TRBJ1-4, with TRBD1 matching over 8 bases. The CDR3 covers 11 residues. Germline CDR1 DFQATT, CDR2 SNEGSKA (reference sequence). V trimming: 6 bases; J trimming: 9 bases; junction bases outside the gene matches: 3.

This clonotype was picked up many times. The gene calls are TRBV7-8 and TRBJ1-5; D is possibly TRBD1 (5 bases). Germline CDR1 is SGHVS and CDR2 is FQNEAQ. The CDR3 length is 16 residues. The V end was cut by 3 bases, the J end by 6 bases, with 18 bases between. DNA of the CDR3: TGTGCCAGCAGCTTGGGTGATTGGGGACGCGGTCAGCCCCAGCATTTT. This codes for CASSLGDWGRGQPQHF.

This clonotype was recorded at least ten times. The chain joins TRBV6-2 or TRBV6-3 to TRBJ1-4, with no clear D. CDR3 length: 14 amino acids. V was shortened by 5 bases and J by 5 bases, with 12 bases between the two germline ends. The germline V gene has CDR1 MNHEY and CDR2 SVGEGT. CDR3 amino acids: CASSPGSSNEKLFF. In DNA form, the CDR3 reads TGTGCCAGCAGTCCCGGGAGCTCCAATGAAAAACTGTTTTTT.

In its sample, this clonotype was seen many times. The genes are TRBV7-9 and TRBJ2-5, with D perhaps TRBD1 (6 bases). CDR3 length: 13 amino acids. The V gene lost 5 bases and the J gene lost 6 bases, with 13 bases spanning the gap. Germline CDR1 SEHNR, CDR2 FQNEAQ (reference sequence). CDR3 protein: CASSIQGHQTQYF. The CDR3 region has the DNA TGTGCCAGCAGCATCCAGGGACATCAGACCCAGTACTTC.

This clonotype has a count of ten or more. The V and J genes are TRBV6-5 and TRBJ2-1; 12 bases are a match to TRBD1. Germline assignment: CDR1 MNHEY and CDR2 SVGAGI. V lost 2 bases and J lost 5; bases outside the gene matches: 1. CDR3 length: 15 residues. CDR3 nucleotides: TGTGCCAGCAGTTACGGGACAGGGGGCCACAATGAGCAGTTCTTC. Protein product: CASSYGTGGHNEQFF.